The rows below give T cell receptor beta chains drawn from one sample of a study of beta chain features in type 1 diabetes. Assay: immunoSEQ multiplex PCR; the TCRdb copy retains only in-frame clones and omits some. This sample has some 130,000 clones, with 7.5% to 9.5% found just once. The material sequenced was central memory CD4+ T cells from blood. The receptors originated from a man under 40 with type 1 diabetes. The CDR3 runs from the conserved cysteine through the conserved F or W. D genes are given only for firm matches. Clone size, where shown, is once, few, many, or a class for clones that have expanded.

TRBJ1-4 TRBV2 NA TRBD1 TGTGCCAGCGGTACAGGGGCTAATGAAAAACTGTTTTTT CASGTGANEKLFF
TRBJ1-2 TRBV9 few NA TGTGCCAGCAGCGTAGCTTCAGCGAATAACTATGGCTACACCTTC CASSVASANNYGYTF
TRBJ2-1 TRBV7-9 NA TRBD1 TGTGCCAGCAGCTTCCCATTTAGGACAGGTGGGAATAAGAATGAGCAGTTCTTC CASSFPFRTGGNKNEQFF
TRBJ2-1 TRBV5-1 few TRBD2 TGCGCCAGCAGCTTGGCCCCTAGCGGGGGGGAGCAGTTCTTC CASSLAPSGGEQFF
TRBJ2-5 TRBV5-1 few NA TGCGCCAGCAGTACGGACCAAGAGACCCAGTACTTC CASSTDQETQYF
TRBJ2-6 TRBV10-3 few TRBD1 TGTGCCATCAGATCACAGGGGTCTGGGGCCAACGTCCTGACTTTC CAIRSQGSGANVLTF
TRBJ2-5 TRBV5-1 NA NA TGCGCCAGCAGCTCGACTTATACACCCACGGGGGAGACCCAGTACTTC CASSSTYTPTGETQYF
TRBJ2-1 TRBV6-6 NA TRBD1 TGTGCCAGCAGTTACTCTAGGGACAGGGTCAATGAGCAGTTCTTC CASSYSRDRVNEQFF
TRBJ2-3 TRBV27 few NA TGTGCCAGCAGTACCACGAGGGCAGATACGCAGTATTTT CASSTTRADTQYF
TRBJ2-3 TRBV27 few NA TGTGCCAGCAGCATGAAGGGGACAGATACGCAGTATTTT CASSMKGTDTQYF
TRBJ2-7 TRBV4-1 NA NA TGCGCCAGCAGCCACCACGGGAGCCCCATGGACGAGCAGTACTTC CASSHHGSPMDEQYF
TRBJ2-7 TRBV6-1 few TRBD1 TGTGCCAGCAGTGGACAACGACAGGGAACTTACGAGCAGTACTTC CASSGQRQGTYEQYF
TRBJ1-5 TRBV18 NA TRBD1 TGTGCCAGCTCACCGAGCGGACAGGGGGGTCAGCCCCAGCATTTT CASSPSGQGGQPQHF
TRBJ1-5 TRBV19 NA TRBD1 TGTGCCAGTACACCCCGACAGGGGGCGCAAGGTCAGCCCCAGCATTTT CASTPRQGAQGQPQHF
TRBJ2-7 TRBV5-4 NA TRBD1 TGTGCCAGCAGCTCAGGGACAGGGTTCTACGAGCAGTACTTC CASSSGTGFYEQYF